A selection of T cell receptor beta chains follows, all from one sample in a study of vaccination effects on CD4 cells after COVID-19. The repertoire was sequenced with immunoSEQ multiplex PCR; TCRdb's copy has only in-frame clones and lacks some. The sample records 70,000 to 85,000 clones, 81% being singletons. For these receptors, no antigen is known. The sample was CD4+ T cells from PBMCs cultured with HCoV-229E spike peptides, taken after COVID-19 vaccination. The receptor set was obtained from a human donor who received a COVID-19 vaccine. The CDR3 runs from the conserved cysteine through the conserved F or W. The D gene is left open where the match is weak. Size tells how often a clone was seen (once, few, many) or the class of an expanded clone, and some rows leave it out.

clone_size,j_call,d_call,v_call,cdr3_nt,cdr3_aa
.,TRBJ1-1,TRBD1,TRBV18,TGTGCCAGCTCACTGGACAGGGACACTGAAGCTTTCTTT,CASSLDRDTEAFF
once,TRBJ1-6,.,TRBV6-6,TGTGCCAGCAGCCAGAACGGGGACGCCATCTCACCCCTCCACTTT,CASSQNGDAISPLHF
.,TRBJ2-1,.,TRBV19,TGTGCCAGTAGTATAGGGACGGAGAACAATGAGCAGTTCTTC,CASSIGTENNEQFF
.,TRBJ2-5,.,TRBV6-4,TGTGCCAGCATAAGGGGTGACCAAGAGACCCAGTACTTC,CASIRGDQETQYF
few,TRBJ1-4,.,TRBV6-1,TGTGCCAGCAGTGAACGAGGACAGAAAGGATTAAAACTGTTTTTT,CASSERGQKGLKLFF
.,TRBJ1-2,.,TRBV3-1/TRBV3-2,TGTGCCAGCAGCCAGGATGGCACCTATGGCTACACCTTC,CASSQDGTYGYTF
.,TRBJ2-5,TRBD1,TRBV6-1,TGTGCCAGCAGTGCGTTTTCCGGGACAGGGGCGCAAGAGACCCAGTACTTC,CASSAFSGTGAQETQYF
.,TRBJ1-5,.,TRBV6-5,TGTGCCAGCAGTTACGACAGGATCAATCAGCCCCAGCATTTT,CASSYDRINQPQHF
.,TRBJ2-2,TRBD1,TRBV4-3,TGCGCCACAGGGTCCGGGACAGGTTCGAACACCGGGGAGCTGTTTTTT,CATGSGTGSNTGELFF
.,TRBJ1-1,.,TRBV10-3,TGTGCCATCAGTGAGTCGGTTTCTAAGAACACTGAAGCTTTCTTT,CAISESVSKNTEAFF
.,TRBJ2-5,TRBD2,TRBV5-1,TGCGCCAGCAGCCCCCCGGCCACTAGCGGGGGACGAGAGACCCAGTACTTC,CASSPPATSGGRETQYF
once,TRBJ2-4,.,TRBV12-5,TGTGCTAGTGGTTCGCCCGCAGGGGATCTAGCCAAAAACATTCAGTACTTC,CASGSPAGDLAKNIQYF
once,TRBJ2-1,.,TRBV10-3,TGTGCCATCCGGGGGGCACTGAACAATGAGCAGTTCTTC,CAIRGALNNEQFF
.,TRBJ1-1,.,TRBV7-3,TGTGCCAGCAGCTTAACGGGAGGGGGGAACACTGAAGCTTTCTTT,CASSLTGGGNTEAFF
.,TRBJ2-3,TRBD2,TRBV2,TGTGCCAGCAATCTAGACCGCGGGGGTACAGATACGCAGTATTTT,CASNLDRGGTDTQYF
.,TRBJ1-1,.,TRBV28,TGTGCCAGCACGCGGGTTGGCGGGTACGAAGCTTTCTTT,CASTRVGGYEAFF
.,TRBJ1-6,.,TRBV4-1,TGCGCCAGCAGCCGGGAGGGATCGTGGGGCGCCACCACAACACAAAATAATTCACCCCTCCACTTT,CASSREGSWGATTTQNNSPLHF
.,TRBJ2-1,.,TRBV4-3,TGCGCCAGCAGCCAAGATCCTCTAGATAGCAGCTACTACAATGAGCAGTTCTTC,CASSQDPLDSSYYNEQFF
.,TRBJ2-1,.,TRBV5-6,TGTGCCAGCACCTACCGACTAGTCCGAGGGGATGAGCAGTTCTTC,CASTYRLVRGDEQFF
few,TRBJ1-4,.,TRBV28,TGTGCCAGCACCCCACAGTCAGGTATAGGAAAACTGTTTTTT,CASTPQSGIGKLFF
once,TRBJ2-5,.,TRBV2,TGTGCCAGCTTTTGGGGGGCAGAGACCCAGTACTTC,CASFWGAETQYF
.,TRBJ2-3,.,TRBV18,TGTGCCAGCTCACTCGAGGACTCCACAGATACGCAGTATTTT,CASSLEDSTDTQYF
.,TRBJ1-3,.,TRBV6-5,TGTGCCAGCAGTACAGGGTACGGAAACACCATATATTTT,CASSTGYGNTIYF
.,TRBJ1-3,.,TRBV6-1,TGTGCCAGCAGGATCGACCGGGAGGGTGGAAACACCATATATTTT,CASRIDREGGNTIYF
.,TRBJ2-2,TRBD1,TRBV5-1,TGCGCCAGCAGATTCTCCGGGACAGGGCCCCTCAGGGAGCTGTTTTTT,CASRFSGTGPLRELFF
.,TRBJ1-3,TRBD1,TRBV18,TGTGCCAGCTCACCCGAATCAGGGGGAACTGGAAACACCATATATTTT,CASSPESGGTGNTIYF
.,TRBJ1-4,TRBD1,TRBV9,TGTGCCAGCAGCGGGTCAGGGGGGTTGGAAAAACTGTTTTTT,CASSGSGGLEKLFF
few,TRBJ1-5,.,TRBV18,TGTGCCAGCTCACCGGTCCATAGCAATCAGCCCCAGCATTTT,CASSPVHSNQPQHF
.,TRBJ2-1,TRBD1,TRBV7-9,TGTGCCAGCAGCCTACGACAGGGGGGTTCGAATGAGCAGTTCTTC,CASSLRQGGSNEQFF
.,TRBJ2-5,.,TRBV29-1,TGCAGCGTTGCTCCGGGACCGGAGACCCAGTACTTC,CSVAPGPETQYF
.,TRBJ2-5,.,TRBV19,TGTGCCAGTAGTCCTGGGTTGCTTCGGACCAGAAAAGAGACCCAGTACTTC,CASSPGLLRTRKETQYF
.,TRBJ2-5,.,TRBV30,TGTGCCTTTTCCAAGGGGGATCGAGAGACCCAGTACTTC,CAFSKGDRETQYF
.,TRBJ2-2,.,TRBV7-3,TGTGCCAGCAGCTTGAGACCGGCCATGAACACCGGGGAGCTGTTTTTT,CASSLRPAMNTGELFF
few,TRBJ1-1,.,TRBV9,TGTGCCAGCAGCGTAGGGGGGGCGGGCACTGAAGCTTTCTTT,CASSVGGAGTEAFF
.,TRBJ1-2,TRBD1,TRBV24-1,TGTGCCACCGAGGACAGGGGACTTGGCTACACCTTC,CATEDRGLGYTF
.,TRBJ2-5,.,TRBV7-9,TGTGCCAGCAGCCAGGGGAATCAAGAGACCCAGTACTTC,CASSQGNQETQYF
once,TRBJ2-2,.,TRBV18,TGTGCCAGCTCACCTTATAGCGAGAACACCGGGGAGCTGTTTTTT,CASSPYSENTGELFF
once,TRBJ2-1,TRBD2,TRBV6-5,TGTGCCAGCAGTTACGGCGGGGGAATAATCTACAATGAGCAGTTCTTC,CASSYGGGIIYNEQFF
.,TRBJ1-2,.,TRBV28,TGTGCCAGCAGTTTATATCAGGGAAACTATGGCTACACCTTC,CASSLYQGNYGYTF
.,TRBJ1-2,.,TRBV6-5,TGTGCCAGCAGCCCCGACAGTAACTATGGCTACACCTTC,CASSPDSNYGYTF
.,TRBJ1-3,.,TRBV27,TGTGCCAGCAGTGCGTTGGACAGCTCTGGAAACACCATATATTTT,CASSALDSSGNTIYF
.,TRBJ1-5,.,TRBV30,TGTGCCTGGAGTACAGGAGAGAGGCAGCCCCAGCATTTT,CAWSTGERQPQHF